The entry that follows covers one T cell receptor beta chain sequence. What it binds is unknown. This sample was taken from a study of graft-versus-host responses after intestinal transplantation. Clones were read by immunoSEQ multiplex PCR, and TCRdb kept only the in-frame ones, dropping some. Of 90,000 to 150,000 clones in the sample, approximately 95% were seen once. The CDR3 is made up of 13 amino acids. CDR1 and CDR2 (germline): SGHNT, YYREEE (reference sequence). V lost 3 bases, J lost 5 bases, and 11 bases lay in between. General observations from the study: High graft-versus-host to host-versus-graft clonal ratios were seen in allografts of patients with graft-donor T cell macrochimerism.

The sample was unstimulated CD8+ T cells sorted from spleen or lymph node cells, taken before intestinal transplant. The chain joins TRBV5-4 to TRBJ1-2; D is possibly TRBD1 (6 bases). This TCR derives from a human donor who received an intestinal transplant. CDR3 loop: CASSSGESYGYTF. In DNA, the CDR3 is TGTGCCAGCAGCTCAGGGGAGTCTTATGGCTACACCTTC.